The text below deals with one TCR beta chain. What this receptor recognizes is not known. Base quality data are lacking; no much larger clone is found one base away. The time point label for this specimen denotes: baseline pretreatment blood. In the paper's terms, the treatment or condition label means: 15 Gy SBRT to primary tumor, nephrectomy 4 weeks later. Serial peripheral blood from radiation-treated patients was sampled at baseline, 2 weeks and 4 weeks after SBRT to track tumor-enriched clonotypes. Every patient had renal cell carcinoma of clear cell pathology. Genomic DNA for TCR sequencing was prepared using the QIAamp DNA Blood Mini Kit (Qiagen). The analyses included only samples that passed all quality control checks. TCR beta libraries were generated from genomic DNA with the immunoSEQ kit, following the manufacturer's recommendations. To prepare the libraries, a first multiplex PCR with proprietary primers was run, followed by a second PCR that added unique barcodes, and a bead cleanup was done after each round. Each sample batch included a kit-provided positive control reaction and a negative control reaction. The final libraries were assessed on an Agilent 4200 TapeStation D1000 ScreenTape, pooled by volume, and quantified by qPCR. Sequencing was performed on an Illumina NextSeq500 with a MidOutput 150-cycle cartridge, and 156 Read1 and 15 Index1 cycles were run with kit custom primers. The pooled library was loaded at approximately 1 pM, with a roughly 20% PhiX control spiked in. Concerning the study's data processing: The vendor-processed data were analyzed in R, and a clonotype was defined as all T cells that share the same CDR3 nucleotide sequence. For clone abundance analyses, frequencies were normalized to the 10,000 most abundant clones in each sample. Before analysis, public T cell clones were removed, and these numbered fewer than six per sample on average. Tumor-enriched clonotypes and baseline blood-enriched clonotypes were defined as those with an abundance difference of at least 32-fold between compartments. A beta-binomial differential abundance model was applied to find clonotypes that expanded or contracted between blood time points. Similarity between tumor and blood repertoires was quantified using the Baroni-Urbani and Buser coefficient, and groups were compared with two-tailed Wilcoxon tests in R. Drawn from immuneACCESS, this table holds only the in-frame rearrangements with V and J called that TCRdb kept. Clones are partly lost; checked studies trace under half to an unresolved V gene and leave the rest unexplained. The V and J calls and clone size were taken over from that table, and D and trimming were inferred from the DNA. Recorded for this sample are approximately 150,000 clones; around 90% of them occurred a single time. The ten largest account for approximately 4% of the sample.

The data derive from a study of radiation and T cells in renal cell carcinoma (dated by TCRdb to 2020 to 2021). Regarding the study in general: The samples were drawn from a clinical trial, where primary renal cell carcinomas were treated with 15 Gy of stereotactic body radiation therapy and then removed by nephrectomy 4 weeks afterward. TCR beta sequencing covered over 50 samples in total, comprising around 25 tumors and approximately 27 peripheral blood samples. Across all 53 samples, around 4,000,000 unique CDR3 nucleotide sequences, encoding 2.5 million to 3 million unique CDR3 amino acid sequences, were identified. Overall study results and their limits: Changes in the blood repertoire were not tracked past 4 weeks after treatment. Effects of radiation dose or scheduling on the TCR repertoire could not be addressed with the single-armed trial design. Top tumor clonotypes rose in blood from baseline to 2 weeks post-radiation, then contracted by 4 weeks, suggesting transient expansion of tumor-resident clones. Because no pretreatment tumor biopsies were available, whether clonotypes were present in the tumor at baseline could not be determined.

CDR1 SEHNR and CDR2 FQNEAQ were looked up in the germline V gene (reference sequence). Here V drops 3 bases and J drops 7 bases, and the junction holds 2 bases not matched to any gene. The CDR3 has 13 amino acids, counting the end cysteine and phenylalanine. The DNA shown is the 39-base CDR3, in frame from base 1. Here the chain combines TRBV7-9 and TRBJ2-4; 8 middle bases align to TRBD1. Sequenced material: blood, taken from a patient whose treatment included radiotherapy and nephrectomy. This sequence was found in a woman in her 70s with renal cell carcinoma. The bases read TGTGCCAGCAGCTTCGGGACAGGCAACATTCAGTACTTC. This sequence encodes CASSFGTGNIQYF.